The rows below give T cell receptor beta chains drawn from one sample of a study of blood T cell repertoires in COVID-19. Sequencing used immunoSEQ multiplex PCR; TCRdb keeps in-frame clones, though not all of them. The top ten hold roughly 1.4% of the sample, which has 62,000 or so clones, 80% to 90% seen once. The material sequenced was peripheral blood. Receptor source: an older woman with acute or convalescent COVID-19. Both conserved end residues are part of each CDR3. D genes are given only for firm matches. For some rows the clone size is stated as once, few or many, or as a class when expanded; others skip it.

J,D,size,V,CDR3,DNA
TRBJ1-1,NA,NA,TRBV19,CASSTGRTNTEAFF,TGTGCCAGTAGTACTGGACGGACAAACACTGAAGCTTTCTTT
TRBJ1-5,TRBD1,NA,TRBV7-9,CASSLGKRTGGDQPQHF,TGTGCCAGCAGCTTAGGTAAACGGACAGGGGGCGATCAGCCCCAGCATTTT
TRBJ1-2,TRBD1,NA,TRBV19,CASTTDRDRGGYTF,TGTGCCAGTACCACAGACCGGGACAGGGGTGGCTACACCTTC
TRBJ2-7,NA,NA,TRBV3-1/TRBV3-2,CASSQDYLSKGEQYF,TGTGCCAGCAGCCAGGACTATCTCAGCAAGGGCGAGCAGTACTTC
TRBJ1-6,TRBD1,once,TRBV19,CASSILGQGNSPLHF,TGTGCCAGTAGTATCCTTGGACAGGGCAATTCACCCCTCCACTTT
TRBJ2-5,NA,NA,TRBV7-2,CASSLSPQETQYF,TGTGCCAGCAGCTTATCCCCTCAAGAGACCCAGTACTTC
TRBJ2-1,TRBD2,NA,TRBV19,CASSPPGLAGSKGFF,TGTGCCAGTAGTCCCCCGGGACTAGCGGGGTCGAAAGGGTTCTTC
TRBJ1-3,NA,NA,TRBV6-1,CASSEGLQFSGNTIYF,TGTGCCAGCAGTGAGGGACTACAGTTCTCTGGAAACACCATATATTTT
TRBJ1-1,NA,NA,TRBV6-5,CASSYRRRFTEAFF,TGTGCCAGCAGTTACAGGAGGAGATTCACTGAAGCTTTCTTT
TRBJ1-6,NA,NA,TRBV5-1,CASSLGQNSPLHF,TGCGCCAGCAGCTTGGGACAAAATTCACCCCTCCACTTT
TRBJ2-2,NA,NA,TRBV9,CASTLGTSGELFF,TGTGCCAGCACTCTAGGAACCTCCGGGGAGCTGTTTTTT
TRBJ2-7,NA,NA,TRBV6-5,CASSRRSSGYYEQYF,TGTGCCAGCAGCCGAAGGAGTAGCGGCTACTACGAGCAGTACTTC
TRBJ2-2,TRBD1,NA,TRBV30,CAWSRMDRGFPGELFF,TGTGCCTGGAGTAGGATGGACAGGGGATTTCCCGGGGAGCTGTTTTTT
TRBJ1-3,NA,NA,TRBV5-1,CASSSDGSYSGNTIYF,TGCGCCAGCAGCAGCGACGGGAGCTACTCTGGAAACACCATATATTTT